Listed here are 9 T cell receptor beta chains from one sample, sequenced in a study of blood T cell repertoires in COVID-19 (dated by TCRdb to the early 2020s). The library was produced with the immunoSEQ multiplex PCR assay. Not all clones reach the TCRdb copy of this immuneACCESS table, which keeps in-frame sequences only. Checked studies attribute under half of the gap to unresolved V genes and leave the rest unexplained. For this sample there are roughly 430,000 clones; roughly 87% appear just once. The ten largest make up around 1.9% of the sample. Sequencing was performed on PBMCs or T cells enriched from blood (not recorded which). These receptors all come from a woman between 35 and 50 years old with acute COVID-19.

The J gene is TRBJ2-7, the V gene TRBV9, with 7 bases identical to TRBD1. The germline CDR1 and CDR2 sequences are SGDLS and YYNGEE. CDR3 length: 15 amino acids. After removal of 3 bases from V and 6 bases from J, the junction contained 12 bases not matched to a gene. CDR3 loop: CASSAGPRGLSEQYF. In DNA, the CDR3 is TGTGCCAGCAGCGCCGGCCCTAGGGGGCTCAGCGAGCAGTACTTC.

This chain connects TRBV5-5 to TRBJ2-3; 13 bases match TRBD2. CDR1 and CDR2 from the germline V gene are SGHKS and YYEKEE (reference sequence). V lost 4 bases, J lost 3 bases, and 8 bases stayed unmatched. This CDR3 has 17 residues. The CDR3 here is CASSGLAGAVRTDTQYF. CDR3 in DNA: TGTGCCAGCAGCGGACTAGCGGGGGCTGTACGTACAGATACGCAGTATTTT.

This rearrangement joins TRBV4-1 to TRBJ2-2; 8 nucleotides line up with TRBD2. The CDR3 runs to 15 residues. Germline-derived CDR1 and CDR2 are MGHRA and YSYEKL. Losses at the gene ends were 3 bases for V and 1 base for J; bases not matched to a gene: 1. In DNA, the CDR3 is TGCGCCAGCAGCCATAGCGGGGTGAACACCGGGGAGCTGTTTTTT. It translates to CASSHSGVNTGELFF.

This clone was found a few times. The CDR3 spells CAIRGSTDTQYF. CDR3 nucleotides: TGTGCCATCAGGGGGAGCACAGATACGCAGTATTTT. The genes are TRBV19 and TRBJ2-3; 7 positions agree with TRBD1. J was trimmed by 0 bases and V by 10 bases; bases with no gene match: 1. The CDR3 is 12 amino acids. The germline CDR1 and CDR2 sequences are LNHDA and SQIVND (reference sequence). Complete variable domain (other parts from reference TRBV19 and TRBJ2-3): DGGITQSPKYLFRKEGQNVTLSCEQNLNHDAMYWYRQDPGQGLRLIYYSQIVNDFQKGDIAEGYSVSREKKESFPLTVTSAQKNPTAFYLCAIRGSTDTQYFGPGTRLTVL.

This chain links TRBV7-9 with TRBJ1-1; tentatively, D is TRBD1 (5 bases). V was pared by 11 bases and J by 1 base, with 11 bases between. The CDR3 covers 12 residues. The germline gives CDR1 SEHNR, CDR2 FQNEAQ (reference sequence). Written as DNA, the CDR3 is TGTGCCTCGGGGGTGGGGAACACTGAAGCTTTCTTT. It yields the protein CASGVGNTEAFF.

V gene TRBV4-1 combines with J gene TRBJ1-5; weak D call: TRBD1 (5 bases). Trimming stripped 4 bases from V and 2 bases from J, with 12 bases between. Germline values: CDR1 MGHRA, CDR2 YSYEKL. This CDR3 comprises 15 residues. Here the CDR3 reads CASSPGGRGNQPQHF. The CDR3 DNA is TGCGCCAGCAGCCCCGGGGGTAGGGGCAATCAGCCCCAGCATTTT.

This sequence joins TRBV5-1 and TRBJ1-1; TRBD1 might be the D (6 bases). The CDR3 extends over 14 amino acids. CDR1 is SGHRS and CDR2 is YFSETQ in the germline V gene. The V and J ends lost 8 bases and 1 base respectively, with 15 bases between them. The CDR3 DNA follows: TGCGCCAGTCGACAGGAGAGGGGGAACACTGAAGCTTTCTTT. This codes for CASRQERGNTEAFF.

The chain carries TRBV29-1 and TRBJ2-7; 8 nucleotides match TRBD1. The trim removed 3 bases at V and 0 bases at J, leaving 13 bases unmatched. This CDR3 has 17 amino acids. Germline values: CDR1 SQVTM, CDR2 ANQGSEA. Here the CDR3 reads CSVDGADRTGSSYEQYF. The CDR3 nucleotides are TGCAGCGTTGATGGAGCTGACCGGACAGGGTCCTCCTACGAGCAGTACTTC.

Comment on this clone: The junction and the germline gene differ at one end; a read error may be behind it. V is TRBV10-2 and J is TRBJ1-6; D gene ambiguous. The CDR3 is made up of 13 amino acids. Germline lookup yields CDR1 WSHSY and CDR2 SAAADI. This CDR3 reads CASSVSANSPLHF. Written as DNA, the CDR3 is TGCGCCAGTAGTGTATCAGCGAATTCACCCCTCCACTTT.